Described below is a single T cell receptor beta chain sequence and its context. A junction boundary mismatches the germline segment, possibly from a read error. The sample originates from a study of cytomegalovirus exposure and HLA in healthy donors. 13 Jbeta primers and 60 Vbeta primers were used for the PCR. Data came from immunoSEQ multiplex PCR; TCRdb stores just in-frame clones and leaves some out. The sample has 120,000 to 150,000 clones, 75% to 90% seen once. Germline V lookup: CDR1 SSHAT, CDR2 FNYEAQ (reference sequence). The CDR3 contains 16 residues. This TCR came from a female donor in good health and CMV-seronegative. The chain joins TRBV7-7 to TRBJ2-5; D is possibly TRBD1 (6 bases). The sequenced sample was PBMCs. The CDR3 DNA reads TGTGCTAGCAGCCCCAGGGGTAGGAGCCCCCAAGAGACCCAGTACTTC. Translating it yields CASSPRGRSPQETQYF.